These 7 T cell receptor beta chains were all obtained from the same sample, sequenced in a study of blood T cell repertoires in COVID-19. Sequenced by immunoSEQ multiplex PCR; TCRdb stores in-frame clones only, minus some. The sample consists of 300,000 or so clones, 89% of them appearing once. The sequencing input was peripheral blood. These receptors all come from a man aged 18 to 29 who had recovered from COVID-19.

CDR3 sequence (DNA): TGTGCCAGCAGCGGGTTCGGGCGGGACAATGAGCAGTTCTTC. This gives the protein CASSGFGRDNEQFF. V gene TRBV2 combines with J gene TRBJ2-1; weak D call: TRBD2 (5 bases). V gave up 6 bases and J gave up 5 bases, with 14 bases separating them. The length of the CDR3 is 14 residues. Germline lookup yields CDR1 SNHLY and CDR2 FYNNEI. The full variable domain, in which reference TRBV2 and TRBJ2-1 provide the parts outside the CDR3, is EPEVTQTPSHQVTQMGQEVILRCVPISNHLYFYWYRQILGQKVEFLVSFYNNEISEKSEIFDDQFSVERPDGSNFTLKIRSTKLEDSAMYFCASSGFGRDNEQFFGPGTRLTVL.

The chain recombines TRBV19 with TRBJ1-2, with D maybe TRBD1 (6 bases). Germline V lookup: CDR1 LNHDA, CDR2 SQIVND (reference sequence). With 5 bases removed from V and 5 bases from J, the gap between germline ends came to 12 bases. The CDR3 spans 13 residues. CDR3 bases: TGTGCCAGTAGTCGGCAGGGGAAGTATGGCTACACCTTC. Its translation is CASSRQGKYGYTF.

A note on this clone: The same CDR3 arises from other DNA sequences in this sample as well. The V call is TRBV20-1, the J call TRBJ1-2, with D maybe TRBD1 (6 bases). This CDR3 contains 16 residues. The germline V gene encodes CDR1 DFQATT and CDR2 SNEGSKA (reference sequence). V was clipped by 3 bases and J by 2 bases, with 19 bases between them. CDR3 DNA: TGCAGTGCTAGTCAACGGCAGGGGTACATCAACTATGGCTACACCTTC. Residues: CSASQRQGYINYGYTF.

The CDR3 loop is CASSRGQGAINEQFF. Here the CDR3 DNA reads TGTGCCAGCAGCCGGGGACAGGGGGCTATTAATGAGCAGTTCTTC. The chain joins TRBV7-3 to TRBJ2-1; 12 nucleotides agree with TRBD1. The CDR3 is 15 amino acids. Germline V gene data show CDR1 as SGHTA and CDR2 as FQGTGA. Trimming removed 5 bases from V and 7 bases from J; junction bases left unmatched: 6.

The J gene is TRBJ1-1, the V gene TRBV6-5; a possible D gene is TRBD1 (5 bases). Per the germline V gene, CDR1 is MNHEY and CDR2 is SVGAGI. The CDR3 is made up of 13 amino acids. Deletions cut 10 bases from V and 0 bases from J, with 12 bases between. The CDR3 loop reads CATFQGMNTEAFF. The CDR3 DNA is TGTGCCACTTTCCAGGGCATGAACACTGAAGCTTTCTTT.

The table lists this clone with a few counts. The CDR3 DNA sequence: TGCGCCAGCAGCTATTTCCCGGGCGGGGAGAACACTGAAGCTTTCTTT. Translating gives CASSYFPGGENTEAFF. The gene calls are TRBV5-1 and TRBJ1-1; D gene ambiguous. Trimming took off 3 bases at V and 1 base at J, with 16 bases between the two ends. The CDR3 has 16 residues. Per germline, CDR1 SGHRS and CDR2 YFSETQ.

The chain uses TRBV2 and TRBJ2-1; D remains unclear. Trimming shortened V by 5 bases and J by 3 bases, and 14 bases separated the two germline ends. Germline V gene data show CDR1 as SNHLY and CDR2 as FYNNEI. This CDR3 spans 15 amino acids. CDR3 in amino acids: CASSPASVIYNEQFF. CDR3 bases: TGTGCCAGCAGTCCCGCCAGCGTGATCTACAATGAGCAGTTCTTC.